This is a list of T cell receptor beta chains from one sample in a study of T-cell memory formation after mild COVID-19. Each CDR3 protein is one row after TCRdb ran MiXCR on the 5' RACE reads. Of under 600,000 distinct CDR3 sequences listed, about a fifth are singletons. Sequencing used PBMCs or a T cell subset sorted from them (not recorded which). These receptor sequences come from an adult woman who had mild COVID-19 (a few samples of this study predate the infection). Cell type and time point are not known. Both conserved end residues are part of each CDR3. The order of the fields is D gene, V gene, clone size, J gene, CDR3 DNA, CDR3 protein. D genes are given only for firm matches. Size is stated for part of the rows, as once, few or many counts, or as a class when the clone is expanded.

>NA|TRBV7-2|once|TRBJ2-3
TGTGCCAGCAGCTTAGGTTGGCGGAACACAGATACGCAGTATTTT
CASSLGWRNTDTQYF
>TRBD1|TRBV27|few|TRBJ1-1
TGTGCCAGCAGTTTGTCTGACAGGGGGAACACTGAAGCTTTCTTT
CASSLSDRGNTEAFF
>NA|TRBV20-1|NA|TRBJ2-7
TGCAGTGCTAGAGGAGAACAGGCGGGCCACGAGCAGTACTTC
CSARGEQAGHEQYF
>TRBD2|TRBV5-4|NA|TRBJ2-2
TGTGCCAGCAGCCCTGGGACTAGCGGCCTGAACACCGGGGAGCTGTTTTTT
CASSPGTSGLNTGELFF
>NA|TRBV12-3/TRBV12-4|few|TRBJ1-2
TGTGCCAGCACTTCCCAGGCTGAGGCGGTATATGGCTACACCTTC
CASTSQAEAVYGYTF
>NA|TRBV7-9|NA|TRBJ1-1
TGTGCCAGCACCGGGGGGGTATATACTGAAGCTTTCTTT
CASTGGVYTEAFF
>TRBD2|TRBV9|few|TRBJ2-2
TGTGCCAGCAGCGTAGGTGGTAGCGGGTTCGGGGAGCTGTTTTTT
CASSVGGSGFGELFF
>NA|TRBV10-2|NA|TRBJ2-7
TGCGCCAGCAGTGATGAGGGTGTGAGATATGAATTTTACGAGCAGTACTTC
CASSDEGVRYEFYEQYF
>TRBD1|TRBV7-2|many|TRBJ1-2
TGTGCCAGCAGCCTTCAGGGGGCGGGCTATGGCTACACCTTC
CASSLQGAGYGYTF
>NA|TRBV4-1|few|TRBJ1-2
TGCGCCAGCAGCCAAGTGAGAGCTAACTATGGCTACACCTTC
CASSQVRANYGYTF
>TRBD1|TRBV24-1|NA|TRBJ2-1
TGTGCCACCAGTGATTCAGGGGGTGATGAGCAGTTCTTC
CATSDSGGDEQFF
>NA|TRBV19|NA|TRBJ2-3
TGTGCCAGCTGGGACGGGGGAGATACGCAGTATTTT
CASWDGGDTQYF
>NA|TRBV6-5|few|TRBJ1-1
TGTGCCAGCAGTGGATACTTGGGTCTGAACACTGAAGCTTTCTTT
CASSGYLGLNTEAFF
>TRBD2|TRBV9|NA|TRBJ2-3
TGTGCCAGCAGCGTAACCGGACTAGCTGGAAATACGCAGTATTTT
CASSVTGLAGNTQYF
>TRBD2|TRBV7-9|NA|TRBJ2-3
TGTGCCAGCAGCTTAGCCCCGGGAGGGGTAGATACGCAGTATTTT
CASSLAPGGVDTQYF
>TRBD2|TRBV7-6|few|TRBJ2-7
TGTGCCAGCAGCTTAGCGCAGGGACTAGCTCCCTACGAGCAGTACTTC
CASSLAQGLAPYEQYF
>NA|TRBV9|NA|TRBJ2-7
TGTGCCAGCAGCCCACCAGCGGGGCGGGGAGGGGGCTTGGTCTACGAGCAGTACTTC
CASSPPAGRGGGLVYEQYF
>NA|TRBV5-1|few|TRBJ2-3
TGCGCCAGCAGCCAAGGTGGAGATACGCAGTATTTT
CASSQGGDTQYF
>NA|TRBV5-1|NA|TRBJ1-1
TGCGCCAGCAGCTTGGATCGGACTGAAGCTTTCTTT
CASSLDRTEAFF
>NA|TRBV5-1|many|TRBJ2-5
TGCGCCAGCAGCGGGGGGACGGAGACCCAGTACTTC
CASSGGTETQYF
>NA|TRBV11-2|NA|TRBJ2-3
TGTGCCAGCAGCCCTCACCCCGGGGGGCTAAATACGCAGTATTTT
CASSPHPGGLNTQYF
>NA|TRBV2|few|TRBJ2-3
TGTGCCAGCAGATCCAGGGGGGACCGCAAGTCTTACACAGATACGCAGTATTTT
CASRSRGDRKSYTDTQYF